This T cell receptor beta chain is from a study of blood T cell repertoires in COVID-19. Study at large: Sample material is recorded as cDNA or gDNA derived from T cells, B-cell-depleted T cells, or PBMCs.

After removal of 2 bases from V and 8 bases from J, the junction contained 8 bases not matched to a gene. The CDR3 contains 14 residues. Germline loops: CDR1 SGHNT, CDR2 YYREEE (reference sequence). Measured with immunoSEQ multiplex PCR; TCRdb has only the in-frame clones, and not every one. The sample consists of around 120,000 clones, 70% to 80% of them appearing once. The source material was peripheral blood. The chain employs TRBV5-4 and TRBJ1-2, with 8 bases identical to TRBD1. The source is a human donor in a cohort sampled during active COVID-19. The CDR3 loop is CASSFGQGTSGYTF. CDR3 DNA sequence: TGTGCCAGCAGCTTCGGACAGGGAACCTCAGGCTACACCTTC.